This T cell receptor beta chain was obtained from a study of blood T cell repertoires in COVID-19. V lost 9 bases, J lost 0 bases, and 15 bases lay in between. The CDR3 is made up of 15 amino acids. Germline values: CDR1 LNHDA, CDR2 SQIVND (reference sequence). Produced via immunoSEQ multiplex PCR; TCRdb's table is partial and in-frame only. This table holds hundreds of thousands of clones, 75% to 90% found once. This sequence was found in a human donor in a cohort sampled during active COVID-19. The sequenced sample was peripheral blood. The chain joins TRBV19 to TRBJ1-3, with a possible D match to TRBD1 (6 bases). The CDR3 is CASRGGTSSGNTIYF. CDR3 sequence (DNA): TGTGCCAGCAGAGGGGGGACTAGCTCTGGAAACACCATATATTTT. The full variable domain, with the rest looked up from reference TRBV19 and TRBJ1-3, is DGGITQSPKYLFRKEGQNVTLSCEQNLNHDAMYWYRQDPGQGLRLIYYSQIVNDFQKGDIAEGYSVSREKKESFPLTVTSAQKNPTAFYLCASRGGTSSGNTIYFGEGSWLTVV.